This T cell receptor beta chain emerged from a study of Tregs in tolerant kidney transplant recipients. CD4+CD25+CD127- Tregs, CD4+CD25- non-Tregs, CD4 and CD8 cells were sorted. Study-wide results and caveats: No direct test of biological reproducibility was done here. Findings come from small patient numbers and require larger validation.

Produced via immunoSEQ multiplex PCR; TCRdb's table is partial and in-frame only. The table has more than 15,000 clones, around nine tenths seen once. Concerning this clone itself: Its antigen is undetermined.

This CDR3 contains 13 residues. Trimming removed 1 base from V and 7 bases from J, with 8 bases in between. In germline, CDR1 is SNHLY, CDR2 FYNNEI. The sample taken for sequencing was CD8+ T cells from blood. The receptor's source is a human donor in good health. The chain combines TRBV2 with TRBJ1-5; unclear D gene. The CDR3 nucleotides read TGTGCCAGCAGTGAAGGGGGAAGGCAGCCCCAGCATTTT. Its translation is CASSEGGRQPQHF.